Shown below are 22 T cell receptor beta chains from a single sample sequenced in a study of T cells in localized non-small cell lung cancer (dated by TCRdb to between 2020 and 2021). Library method: the immunoSEQ multiplex PCR assay. TCRdb provides this immuneACCESS table in a form limited to in-frame rearrangements. Some clones are lacking; in checked studies, under half of them reflect an unresolved V gene, and why the rest are absent is not known. A total of approximately 140,000 clones appear in this sample, around 90% of them only once. The ten largest make up around 1.7% of the sample. The sample consisted of peripheral blood, taken before any cancer treatment. These receptors all come from an older female donor with stage I lung adenocarcinoma.

V and J are TRBV9 and TRBJ2-1; the match to TRBD2 covers 8 bases. V gave up 4 bases and J gave up 2 bases; unmatched junction bases: 8. This CDR3 comprises 16 residues. The germline V gene has CDR1 SGDLS and CDR2 YYNGEE. CDR3 nucleotide sequence: TGTGCCAGCAGCCCGGGGGGGTACCCTACCTACAATGAGCAGTTCTTC. Protein product: CASSPGGYPTYNEQFF.

The chain combines TRBV30 with TRBJ2-4; D possibly matches TRBD1 or TRBD2 (6 bases each). Trimming cost V 5 bases and J 0 bases, with 26 bases left between them. Germline lookup yields CDR1 GTSNPN and CDR2 SVGIG (reference sequence). The CDR3 is 19 residues long. The DNA of the CDR3 is TGTGCCTGGGGGACTGGAGACCCTTTTAGGACAGTAGCCAAAAACATTCAGTACTTC. Amino acid sequence: CAWGTGDPFRTVAKNIQYF.

Here the CDR3 DNA reads TGTGCCACCAGCAGGACATCGAATGAGCAGTTCTTC. It yields the protein CATSRTSNEQFF. The chain combines TRBV15 with TRBJ2-1; D is uncertain. V lost 3 bases to trimming and J lost 7 bases, with 7 bases between them. Looked up from germline, CDR1 is LNHNV and CDR2 is YYDKDF (reference sequence). The CDR3 loop spans 12 amino acids.

The genes are TRBV19 and TRBJ2-2; unclear D gene. This CDR3 contains 13 residues. V was clipped by 4 bases and J by 2 bases, with 5 bases between them. CDR1 and CDR2 from the germline V gene are LNHDA and SQIVND (reference sequence). Written as DNA, the CDR3 is TGTGCCAGTAGTAACCAAAACACCGGGGAGCTGTTTTTT. It specifies CASSNQNTGELFF.

The rearrangement uses TRBV5-1 and TRBJ2-5; 9 positions agree with TRBD2. V dropped 6 bases and J dropped 5; count of bases not matched to a gene: 11. CDR1 is SGHRS, CDR2 YFSETQ, per germline. This CDR3 is built from 15 residues. CDR3 in DNA: TGCGCCAGCACCCCGGGGAGCGGGAGGATGGAGACCCAGTACTTC. Translation gives CASTPGSGRMETQYF.

The rearrangement uses TRBV19 and TRBJ1-5; D gene unclear. Trimming cost V 3 bases and J 1 base, with 10 bases left between them. CDR3 length: 15 residues. CDR1 and CDR2 (germline): LNHDA, SQIVND (reference sequence). For the CDR3, the DNA is TGTGCCAGTAGTATCAAGGGAGCCAGCAATCAGCCCCAGCATTTT. It is translated as CASSIKGASNQPQHF.

Concerning this clone: Germline and junction disagree at one end, which may indicate a read error. The chain uses TRBV7-3 and TRBJ2-1, with 8 bases matching TRBD2. CDR3 length: 14 amino acids. Germline CDR1 SGHTA, CDR2 FQGTGA. The DNA of the CDR3 is TGTGCCAGCAGCTTAGAAGCTAGCGGGCTACGTCTAGTCTTC. Amino acids: CASSLEASGLRLVF.

The rearrangement links TRBV2 to TRBJ2-1; D is ambiguous. V shed 4 bases and J shed 6 bases, with 13 bases lying between them. Germline CDR1 and CDR2: SNHLY and FYNNEI. The CDR3 sequence is 14 residues long. CDR3 loop: CASSVFADFNEQFF. The CDR3 region has the DNA TGTGCCAGCAGTGTTTTCGCCGATTTCAATGAGCAGTTCTTC.

V gene TRBV11-3 combines with J gene TRBJ2-7; TRBD1 matches at 8 bases. The CDR3 consists of 14 residues. The germline V gene encodes CDR1 SGHNT and CDR2 YENEEA. V shed 8 bases and J 3 bases; nucleotides not matched to a gene: 9. The CDR3 bases are TGTGCCAGCTTTAGGACAGGGTTTTTCTACGAGCAGTACTTC. Translation: CASFRTGFFYEQYF. The variable domain in full, with the rest retrieved from reference TRBV11-3 and TRBJ2-7, is EAGVVQSPRYKIIEKKQPVAFWCNPISGHNTLYWYLQNLGQGPELLIRYENEEAVDDSQLPKDRFSAERLKGVDSTLKIQPAELGDSAVYLCASFRTGFFYEQYFGPGTRLTVT.

The chain uses TRBV5-4 and TRBJ2-2; D is perhaps TRBD1 or TRBD2 (5 bases each). Deletions cut 3 bases from V and 4 bases from J, with 16 bases between. This CDR3 region has 16 residues. Germline lookup yields CDR1 SGHNT and CDR2 YYREEE (reference sequence). This CDR3 is CASSSLRGAGTGELFF. CDR3 nucleotides: TGTGCCAGCAGCTCCCTGAGAGGGGCGGGCACCGGGGAGCTGTTTTTT.

The rearrangement joins TRBV21-1 to TRBJ2-6. TRBV21-1 is listed as a pseudogene. This CDR3 spans 18 amino acids. CDR3: CASSKRGSGSSGANVLTF. DNA of the CDR3: TGTGCCAGCAGCAAACGGGGCAGTGGAAGCTCTGGGGCCAACGTCCTGACTTTC.

In its sample, this clone was seen once. The gene calls are TRBV11-1 and TRBJ2-2; D is possibly TRBD1 (5 bases). This CDR3 is 15 amino acids long. CDR1 is SGHAT and CDR2 is FQDESV in the germline V gene (reference sequence). V was trimmed by 5 bases and J by 0 bases, leaving 10 bases between them. CDR3 nucleotide sequence: TGTGCCAGCAGCATCACAGGATCGAACACCGGGGAGCTGTTTTTT. Translating gives CASSITGSNTGELFF.

The chain is built from TRBV5-1 and TRBJ1-2; perhaps TRBD1 as D (5 bases). CDR3 length: 14 residues. Germline CDR1 and CDR2: SGHRS and YFSETQ. V was trimmed by 5 bases and J by 4 bases, leaving 15 bases between them. CDR3 bases: TGCGCCAGCAGTGAGGGACTGGGGGGCTATGGCTACACCTTC. Translating gives CASSEGLGGYGYTF.

The chain joins TRBV19 to TRBJ2-1, with D perhaps TRBD1 or TRBD2 (5 bases each). The CDR3 totals 13 residues. The V and J ends lost 4 bases and 7 bases respectively, with 11 bases between them. In germline, CDR1 is LNHDA, CDR2 SQIVND (reference sequence). The CDR3 sequence: CASSRDLLNEQFF. Written as DNA, the CDR3 is TGTGCCAGTAGTAGGGACCTTCTTAATGAGCAGTTCTTC.

V is TRBV10-2 and J is TRBJ1-2; the D gene is possibly TRBD1 (5 bases). CDR3 length equals 12 residues. Trimming removed 5 bases at V and 8 bases at J, with 12 bases between. Germline CDR1 reads WSHSY; CDR2 reads SAAADI. This CDR3 is CASSQGPLGYTF. CDR3 coding DNA: TGCGCCAGCAGTCAGGGCCCCTTGGGCTACACCTTC.

The chain employs TRBV7-9 and TRBJ1-4; D unclear. CDR1 and CDR2 from the germline V gene are SEHNR and FQNEAQ (reference sequence). This CDR3 is 13 amino acids long. V was shortened by 3 bases and J by 13 bases, with 15 bases between the two germline ends. The CDR3 reads CASSFSSREALFF. The DNA for the CDR3 is TGTGCCAGCAGCTTCTCGTCAAGGGAAGCACTGTTTTTT.

The DNA of the CDR3 is TGTGCCAGCAGCTTCGGGATGGGGGCTAGCGGGACCTACAATGAGCAGTTCTTC. Amino acids: CASSFGMGASGTYNEQFF. The V gene is TRBV7-9, the J gene TRBJ2-1; 9 positions agree with TRBD2. V lost 3 bases, J lost 2 bases, and 11 bases stayed unmatched. The CDR3 runs 18 residues. Germline V CDR1 and CDR2: SEHNR, FQNEAQ (reference sequence).

The chain combines TRBV30 with TRBJ1-3; 8 bases map to TRBD1. The J segment lost 9 bases and the V segment lost 3 bases, leaving 7 bases of the junction unmatched. Per germline, CDR1 GTSNPN and CDR2 SVGIG (reference sequence). The CDR3 loop spans 13 amino acids. CDR3 DNA: TGTGCCTGGAGCGGACAGGGTTTGGGCACCATATATTTT. As protein: CAWSGQGLGTIYF.

V gene TRBV21-1 combines with J gene TRBJ1-5. TRBV21-1 is listed as a pseudogene. CDR3 length: 15 residues. The CDR3 is CASSLQRPSNQPQHF. CDR3 DNA: TGTGCCAGCAGTTTGCAGCGACCTAGCAATCAGCCCCAGCATTTT.

The rearrangement uses TRBV5-5 and TRBJ2-7; the D gene is possibly TRBD2 (6 bases). This CDR3 is built from 18 residues. Trimming removed 3 bases from V and 4 bases from J, with 26 bases in between. Germline assignment: CDR1 SGHKS and CDR2 YYEKEE (reference sequence). The CDR3 DNA follows: TGTGCCAGCAGCTCCCGGGGTGTAGTGGGAGGTCCATTTTACGAGCAGTACTTC. The encoded protein is CASSSRGVVGGPFYEQYF.

V is TRBV7-8 and J is TRBJ2-1; D not certain. The ends were cut back, 1 base at V and 4 bases at J, with 11 bases in the middle. CDR1 is SGHVS, CDR2 FQNEAQ, per germline. The CDR3 covers 15 residues. The CDR3 nucleotides read TGTGCCAGCAGCTTAGACCTGCTTGGGTACAATGAGCAGTTCTTC. It encodes CASSLDLLGYNEQFF.

The chain joins TRBV29-1 to TRBJ2-3; 7 bases line up with TRBD2. This CDR3 spans 15 amino acids. Germline values: CDR1 SQVTM, CDR2 ANQGSEA. V lost 5 bases and J lost 1; bases outside the gene matches: 9. DNA for the CDR3: TGCAGCGTTACCGGGATGGCGGGAGGCACAGATACGCAGTATTTT. Protein: CSVTGMAGGTDTQYF.